These 10 T cell receptor delta chains originate from one sample sequenced in a study of Vδ1+ human thymocytes. The antigens for these receptors are not known. Sequences come from RNA converted to cDNA by reverse transcription. Multiplex PCR used pooled V-gene forward primers and a constant-region reverse primer to amplify CDR3s. TCRdb fed the multiplex PCR reads into CATT to redo clone calling. The table lists more than 45,000 delta-chain clones, roughly 15% of them singletons. Whole-study results and caveats: In the thymus, TRG and TRD repertoires looked highly polyclonal with Gaussian CDR3 lengths.

Sequenced input: Vdelta1+ gamma-delta thymocytes from the thymus. Subset denoted: FACS-sorted CD3+ TCRalphabeta- TCRVdelta1+ TCRVdelta2- thymocytes. The receptors were sampled from a girl under three years old who had congenital heart surgery.

A few counts support this clone. V gene TRDV1 combines with J gene TRDJ1, with D possibly matching TRDD3 (6 bases). Deletions cut 2 bases from V and 0 bases from J, with 16 bases between. There are 17 residues in the CDR3. Germline V CDR1 and CDR2: TSWWSYY, QGS. The CDR3 is CALGEEAGDPYTDKLIF. Here the CDR3 DNA reads TGTGCTCTTGGGGAAGAAGCGGGGGACCCGTACACCGATAAACTCATCTTT.

The rearrangement joins TRDV2 to TRDJ1; 7 positions match TRDD3. V was pared by 0 bases and J by 0 bases, with 21 bases of the junction left unmatched. In germline, CDR1 is GEAIGNYY, CDR2 EKD. This CDR3 has 21 amino acids. The CDR3 sequence is CACDTGFPGLGTQEYTDKLIF. The CDR3 DNA is TGTGCCTGTGACACCGGTTTCCCTGGACTGGGGACCCAAGAGTACACCGATAAACTCATCTTT.

The rearrangement joins TRDV1 to TRDJ1, with a weak D call TRDD2 (9 bases). Between the trimmed V and J ends, which lost 2 bases and 1 base, there was a span of 32 bases. Germline-derived CDR1 and CDR2 are TSWWSYY and QGS. The CDR3 is 22 amino acids. The CDR3 loop is CALGELSFLRRDTRQSTDKLIF. The CDR3 coding sequence is TGTGCTCTTGGGGAATTGTCCTTCCTACGTCGGGATACGCGGCAAAGCACCGATAAACTCATCTTT.

The chain uses TRDV1 and TRDJ1, with D uncertain. The ends were cut back, 1 base at V and 5 bases at J, with 8 bases in the middle. The V gene's germline CDR1 is TSWWSYY and CDR2 QGS. CDR3 length equals 13 residues. The CDR3 DNA is TGTGCTCTTGGGGAACCGTACGGGGATAAACTCATCTTT. Protein product: CALGEPYGDKLIF.

This clone was counted a few times. The chain employs TRDV1 and TRDJ1; 7 nucleotides agree with TRDD2. After removal of 4 bases from V and 11 bases from J, the junction contained 16 bases not matched to a gene. The CDR3 has 15 residues. Germline V gives CDR1 TSWWSYY, CDR2 QGS. CDR3 sequence reads: CALGVFLRPYSELIF. The CDR3 coding sequence is TGTGCTCTTGGGGTATTCCTACGCCCGTACTCGGAGCTCATCTTT.

This clone was observed a handful of times. The rearrangement links TRDV1 to TRDJ1; 9 bases are a match to TRDD2. This CDR3 is built from 21 residues. Per germline, CDR1 TSWWSYY and CDR2 QGS. J lost 2 bases, V lost 1 base, and 20 bases had no gene match. CDR3 amino acids: CALGEQPAFLRSGGCTDKLIF. The CDR3 DNA sequence: TGTGCTCTTGGGGAACAACCCGCCTTCCTACGTTCAGGGGGTTGTACCGATAAACTCATCTTT.

This clone was seen only a few times. The J gene is TRDJ1, the V gene TRDV1; tentative D call: TRDD3 (6 bases). Germline CDR1 and CDR2: TSWWSYY and QGS. The CDR3 has 19 residues. The ends were cut back, 5 bases at V and 1 base at J, with 26 bases in the middle. CDR3 protein: CALGPHTRSRGGSTDKLIF. DNA of the CDR3: TGTGCTCTTGGGCCCCATACGAGGAGCCGGGGGGGGAGCACCGATAAACTCATCTTT.

V gene TRDV1 combines with J gene TRDJ1; 8 nucleotides align to TRDD3. The CDR3 contains 19 residues. CDR1 and CDR2 from the germline V gene are TSWWSYY and QGS. The J segment lost 2 bases and the V segment lost 4 bases, leaving 18 bases of the junction unmatched. The CDR3 spells CALGAPPSSVLGATDKLIF. The DNA of the CDR3 is TGTGCTCTTGGGGCTCCTCCCTCCTCCGTACTGGGGGCTACCGATAAACTCATCTTT.

This clone has only a few counts. The chain employs TRDV1 and TRDJ1; 12 positions agree with TRDD3. J gave up 1 base and V 0 bases, and 30 bases lay outside the gene matches. In germline, CDR1 is TSWWSYY, CDR2 QGS. This CDR3 region has 26 residues. CDR3 nucleotide sequence: TGTGCTCTTGGGGAACTAAGGACTACATTAAGAGTGGGCTGGGGGATACGATCGGGTGGCACCGATAAACTCATCTTT. Amino acid sequence: CALGELRTTLRVGWGIRSGGTDKLIF.

The rearrangement joins TRDV1 to TRDJ1; 9 positions agree with TRDD3. Germline loops: CDR1 TSWWSYY, CDR2 QGS. After removal of 2 bases from V and 0 bases from J, the junction contained 19 bases not matched to a gene. This CDR3 has 21 amino acids. CDR3 nucleotide sequence: TGTGCTCTTGGGGAAACATCCCACCGGTGGGGGATATTCGACAACACCGATAAACTCATCTTT. This sequence encodes CALGETSHRWGIFDNTDKLIF.